Listed below are T cell receptor beta chains from one sample, sequenced in a study of blood T cell repertoires in COVID-19. TCRdb's copy holds only in-frame clones and misses some; the assay was immunoSEQ multiplex PCR. The sample holds fewer than 300,000 clones, around 82% seen once. Sequencing was carried out using peripheral blood. The receptors stem from a woman between 18 and 29 years old with acute or convalescent COVID-19. Both conserved end residues are part of each CDR3. The D gene is left open where the match is weak. Not all rows give a size; the values are once, few, many and, for expanded clones, a class.

J,D,size,V,CDR3,DNA
TRBJ1-2,TRBD1,-,TRBV2,CASSLGQGFNTF,TGTGCCAGCAGTCTCGGACAGGGGTTCAACACCTTC
TRBJ1-6,-,-,TRBV15,CATSRDQAPNSPLHF,TGTGCCACCAGCAGAGATCAGGCTCCCAATTCACCCCTCCACTTT
TRBJ1-4,TRBD1,-,TRBV14,CASSRHGTGGVGANEKLFF,TGTGCCAGCAGCCGACACGGGACAGGGGGCGTAGGAGCTAATGAAAAACTGTTTTTT
TRBJ2-7,TRBD1,-,TRBV27,CASSLGQGHEQYF,TGTGCCAGCAGTTTAGGACAGGGACACGAGCAGTACTTC
TRBJ2-3,TRBD1,-,TRBV11-2,CASTTGGGPADTQYF,TGTGCCAGCACGACAGGGGGGGGCCCCGCAGATACGCAGTATTTT
TRBJ2-3,TRBD2,-,TRBV5-1,CASARGEDTQYF,TGCGCCAGTGCCCGGGGGGAAGATACGCAGTATTTT
TRBJ2-5,-,-,TRBV14,CASSEAETQYF,TGTGCCAGCAGCGAAGCGGAGACCCAGTACTTC
TRBJ2-7,TRBD2,-,TRBV5-4,CASSGGGSGGEQYF,TGTGCCAGCAGCGGGGGGGGTTCAGGCGGCGAGCAGTACTTC
TRBJ1-2,TRBD1,-,TRBV5-4,CASSDRDYGYTF,TGTGCCAGCAGCGACAGGGACTATGGCTACACCTTC
TRBJ2-5,-,-,TRBV19,CASSPIQGAGTQYF,TGTGCCAGTAGTCCAATACAGGGCGCAGGGACCCAGTACTTC
TRBJ2-3,-,-,TRBV18,CASSHDRTDTQYF,TGTGCCAGCTCACACGACAGAACAGATACGCAGTATTTT
TRBJ1-1,-,-,TRBV7-9,CASSPGRGNTEAFF,TGTGCCAGCAGCCCAGGTAGGGGGAACACTGAAGCTTTCTTT
TRBJ1-1,TRBD1,-,TRBV7-9,CASSSGDRAMNTEAFF,TGTGCCAGCAGTTCAGGGGACAGGGCCATGAACACTGAAGCTTTCTTT
TRBJ1-1,-,-,TRBV7-9,CAKARIPDTEAFF,TGTGCTAAAGCAAGAATTCCGGACACTGAAGCTTTCTTT
TRBJ2-5,TRBD2,-,TRBV9,CASSVNRGGLSEETQYF,TGTGCCAGCAGCGTAAATCGGGGGGGCCTGTCGGAAGAGACCCAGTACTTC
TRBJ2-1,TRBD2,-,TRBV5-5,CASSLLAGGNEQFF,TGTGCCAGCAGCTTGTTAGCGGGAGGCAATGAGCAGTTCTTC
TRBJ1-2,-,few,TRBV28,CASSLFREIYGYTF,TGTGCCAGCAGTTTATTTCGGGAAATCTATGGCTACACCTTC
TRBJ2-1,-,-,TRBV3-1/TRBV3-2,CASSQMALDYNEQFF,TGTGCCAGCAGCCAAATGGCCCTTGACTACAATGAGCAGTTCTTC
TRBJ2-7,-,-,TRBV25-1,CASSDSGFPYF,TGTGCCAGCAGTGACTCGGGGTTTCCGTACTTC
TRBJ1-4,-,few,TRBV2,CASSEATQMGLFF,TGTGCCAGCAGTGAAGCGACACAGATGGGACTGTTTTTT
TRBJ1-1,TRBD1,-,TRBV27,CASSTGGTEAFF,TGTGCCAGCAGTACAGGGGGCACTGAAGCTTTCTTT
TRBJ2-3,-,-,TRBV19,CASRPGHKRATDTQYF,TGTGCCAGTAGACCGGGACACAAGCGCGCCACAGATACGCAGTATTTT
TRBJ2-1,TRBD2,-,TRBV14,CASSQDWGLAGGAHEQFF,TGTGCCAGCAGCCAAGATTGGGGACTAGCGGGAGGGGCTCATGAGCAGTTCTTC
TRBJ1-6,-,-,TRBV6-5,CASSRQGFSPLHF,TGTGCCAGCAGTCGTCAGGGGTTTTCACCCCTCCACTTT
TRBJ2-7,TRBD2,-,TRBV28,CASTGGGLYEQYF,TGTGCCAGCACGGGGGGAGGGTTGTACGAGCAGTACTTC
TRBJ2-5,-,few,TRBV29-1,CSVAKGETQYF,TGCAGCGTAGCCAAGGGGGAGACCCAGTACTTC